Ten or more counts support the clone carrying this TCR beta chain. This specimen belongs to a study of T-cell reconstitution after alpha-beta-depleted transplantation in children. Looked up from germline, CDR1 is SGHRS and CDR2 is YFSETQ. The CDR3 has 15 amino acids. Between the trimmed V and J ends, which lost 4 bases and 5 bases, there was a span of 13 bases. A TCRbeta library incorporating unique molecular identifiers was prepared. TCRdb recomputed calls from the PCR reads with MiXCR, one row per CDR3 protein. The profile covers a few hundred thousand distinct CDR3 sequences, with approximately 10% appearing a single time and 2% to 3% taken by the ten largest.

The starting material was PBMCs from the stem cell graft donor, obtained from the stem cell graft. The rearrangement links TRBV5-1 to TRBJ1-6; possible D gene TRBD1, 5 bases. This receptor was obtained from a human donor who donated a stem cell graft to a child with acute lymphoblastic leukemia. The CDR3 protein is CASSVTVLHNSPLHF. The DNA for the CDR3 is TGCGCCAGCAGCGTGACAGTCCTCCATAATTCACCCCTCCACTTT.